Listed below are T cell receptor beta chains from one sample, sequenced in a study of cytomegalovirus exposure and HLA in healthy donors. TCRdb's table, derived via immunoSEQ multiplex PCR, lists solely in-frame clones and lacks some. This sample has about 170,000 clones; 62% occur once, and the top ten carry around 3.2%. The sequenced sample consisted of PBMCs. Receptors were obtained from a man aged 40-49 years in good health and CMV-seronegative. Both conserved end residues are part of each CDR3.

j_gene: TRBJ1-2
v_gene: TRBV7-3
CDR3aa: CASSRGPGGGYTF

j_gene: TRBJ2-1
v_gene: TRBV19
CDR3aa: CASPDSLSYNEQFF

j_gene: TRBJ2-2
v_gene: TRBV18
CDR3aa: CASSPPGQGNTGELFF

j_gene: TRBJ2-5
v_gene: TRBV6-6
CDR3aa: CASSYSQQVEETQYF

j_gene: TRBJ1-2
v_gene: TRBV30
CDR3aa: CAWSTSRDYGYTF

j_gene: TRBJ1-1
v_gene: TRBV7-3
CDR3aa: CASSGRQGAEAFF

j_gene: TRBJ2-7
v_gene: TRBV7-9
CDR3aa: CASSLVGTTNYEQYF

j_gene: TRBJ2-1
v_gene: TRBV5-1
CDR3aa: CASSWGTSGATEQFF

j_gene: TRBJ1-2
v_gene: TRBV7-9
CDR3aa: CASSFDRVDYGYTF

j_gene: TRBJ2-7
v_gene: TRBV27
CDR3aa: CASALAENYEQYF

j_gene: TRBJ1-2
v_gene: TRBV10-3
CDR3aa: CAISEDRGFGYTF

j_gene: TRBJ2-2
v_gene: TRBV13
CDR3aa: CASSNFLRLAKDTGELFF

j_gene: TRBJ2-7
v_gene: TRBV29-1
CDR3aa: CSVSGGRGEQYF

j_gene: TRBJ2-1
v_gene: TRBV18
CDR3aa: CASSLALAGGPSNEQFF

j_gene: TRBJ2-7
v_gene: TRBV4-2
CDR3aa: CASSQVLSSGYEQYF

j_gene: TRBJ1-6
v_gene: TRBV6-5
CDR3aa: CASSYDRGYSPLHF

j_gene: TRBJ2-7
v_gene: TRBV23-1
CDR3aa: CASSHQGYEQYF

j_gene: TRBJ2-1
v_gene: TRBV30
CDR3aa: CAWSVRRVAGWLEQFF

j_gene: TRBJ2-5
v_gene: TRBV7-2
CDR3aa: CASSLEASGGAGQETQYF

j_gene: TRBJ1-2
v_gene: TRBV7-2
CDR3aa: CASSFSGDLNYGYTF

j_gene: TRBJ2-5
v_gene: TRBV13
CDR3aa: CASSLGLGREGLETQYF

j_gene: TRBJ2-1
v_gene: TRBV5-6
CDR3aa: CASSLPGTRGPDEQFF

j_gene: TRBJ1-6
v_gene: TRBV7-9
CDR3aa: CASSAGTGNNSPLHF

j_gene: TRBJ2-7
v_gene: TRBV27
CDR3aa: CASSQDRLSYEQYF

j_gene: TRBJ2-7
v_gene: TRBV5-5
CDR3aa: CASSQLAGGPREQYF